This TCR beta chain stems from a study of T cells after posttransplantation cyclophosphamide (dated by TCRdb to 2016 to 2017). Study-level background: Using TRB sequencing, the study followed how the T cell repertoire reconstituted after myeloablative bone marrow transplantation in which posttransplantation cyclophosphamide served as GVHD prophylaxis. Because TRA and TRB clonality were tightly correlated in 9 samples, subsequent TCR analyses were focused on TRB only. Blood from all 35 or so PTCy patients who had 1-year posttransplant specimens underwent TRB sequencing. Samples from about 33 PTCy-treated patients, along with samples from some 17 of their related bone marrow donors, underwent antigen receptor sequencing. Public TRB sequences were queried against a database of over 3,500 sequences associated with responses to pathogens, tumor antigens, self-antigens and alloantigens. In 3 patients, TRB sequencing was also performed on up to 3 more blood samples taken 2 to 5.2 years after transplant, and in a handful of patients, pretransplant blood was also TRB-sequenced.

The study at large found these results: The TRB repertoires of T cells infiltrating skin or the GI tract showed only limited overlap with the TRB repertoires found in blood. Donor-recipient similarity was low at 1-2 months but rose over the first year, and later blood repertoires were often dominated by donor CD8+ memory clones. Across 45 patients, recipient CMV seropositivity and CMV reactivation were highly associated with TRB clonality; PTCy diversity was similar to CNI/methotrexate controls.

To count as naive, T cells had to be viable CD3+CD4+ or CD3+CD8+ cells with a CCR7+CD45RA+CD45RO-CD95-CD27+CD28+ profile. Related bone marrow donors provided peripheral blood samples on the day of marrow donation. Peripheral blood and bone marrow mononuclear cells were isolated by Ficoll-Hypaque density centrifugation and cryopreserved. CD4+ and CD8+ T cells, including naive and memory subsets, were sorted by FACS using a FACSAria II. On this clone itself: It lacks a known antigen. No base qualities exist here, and no much larger clone lies one base off it.

Genomic DNA was the input for TRB sequencing, which was run either with the immunoSEQ assay at survey resolution or with the hsTCRB kit. In the paper's pipeline: The immunoSEQ software handled initial read processing, and the LymphoSeq R package was used for repertoire analyses. Clonality was computed as 1 minus normalized Shannon entropy, and a Gini coefficient was also calculated for each TRB dataset. To infer phenotypes in unsorted samples, TRB sequences from sorted subsets of the recipient or donor were mapped onto unsorted samples from the same recipient. Imported from immuneACCESS, the table was reduced by TCRdb to in-frame sequences with V and J called. These copies leave out some clones; in studies compared against another copy, an unresolved V gene accounts for under half, and the cause of the remainder is not known. Clone size and V and J calls were adopted from that table, with D and trimming inferred from the DNA. The sample table holds approximately 23,000 clones, of which over 95% were seen once. Approximately 0.13% of the sample is taken by the ten largest.

Reading from cysteine to phenylalanine, the CDR3 counts 14 amino acids. Of the read, only the CDR3 DNA is kept; its 42 bases are in frame from base 1. The V end loses 6 bases and the J end loses 0 bases, and a stretch of 11 bases separates them. Via the germline V gene, CDR1 is MNHNS and CDR2 SASEGT. The TCR comes from a man over 45 in good health, CMV-negative, and a related stem cell transplant donor. The sequenced material came from naive CD4+ T cells sorted from PBMCs. The rearrangement combines TRBV6-1 with TRBJ1-1, and the D gene may be TRBD1, 6 bases matching. The nucleotide sequence is given as TGTGCCAGCAGGTTAGGGACAATGAACACTGAAGCTTTCTTT. It is translated as CASRLGTMNTEAFF.